Sequencing of this T cell receptor beta chain was carried out in a study of control samples from healthy donors and cancer patients. Produced via immunoSEQ multiplex PCR; TCRdb's table is partial and in-frame only. The sample shows 130,000 or so clones, roughly 92% of them seen only once. This CDR3 is 14 amino acids long. Germline trimming cut 0 bases from V and 4 bases from J; bases unmatched to any gene: 2. CDR1 is GTSNPN, CDR2 SVGIG, per germline (reference sequence). This receptor was obtained from a man between 35 and 55 years old in good health. The V and J genes are TRBV30 and TRBJ2-7; 11 positions agree with TRBD2. Sequencing was performed on blood. For the CDR3, the DNA is TGTGCCTGGAGTGTGGCTAGCGGGGGGTACGAGCAGTACTTC. The encoded protein is CAWSVASGGYEQYF. The full variable domain, with the rest looked up from reference TRBV30 and TRBJ2-7, is SQTIHQWPATLVQPVGSPLSLECTVEGTSNPNLYWYRQAAGRGLQLLFYSVGIGQISSEVPQNLSASRPQDRQFILSSKKLLLSDSGFYLCAWSVASGGYEQYFGPGTRLTVT.